This TCR beta chain was retrieved from a study of identical twins. Findings and caveats of the study: Zero-insertion results could be subject to partial confounding by invariant MAIT and iNKT cells. Cross-sectional statistics, not tracking of the same donors, supported the conclusions.

The authors used template switching to add a universal primer site and gave cDNA unique molecular identifiers. TCRdb passed the 5' RACE reads through MiXCR, listing each CDR3 protein once. Among 1,800,000 or so distinct CDR3 sequences listed, 32% were seen once. Among all donors, each was a healthy Caucasian. This clonotype has more than one count but fewer than ten. Its cognate antigen is unknown. The V end was cut by 8 bases, the J end by 11 bases, with 21 bases between. The CDR3 covers 13 residues. Per the germline V gene, CDR1 is MDHEN and CDR2 is SYDVKM. Sequenced sample: cord blood. V and J are TRBV28 and TRBJ2-5; the D gene is possibly TRBD2 (6 bases). This TCR came from a newborn girl in good health. The CDR3 DNA reads TGTGCCAGCTGTTCTGATGGGGTTCGGGAGCAGTACTTC. This gives the protein CASCSDGVREQYF.